The 23 T cell receptor beta chains given below trace back to one sample, sequenced in a study of vaccination effects on CD4 cells after COVID-19. Assay used: immunoSEQ multiplex PCR; TCRdb lists only in-frame clones, some missing. The sample holds around 11,000 clones, around 74% seen once. Their antigen targets remain unknown. Sequencing was preceded by expansion of antigen-specific CD4+ T cells with viral peptide pools in the ViraFEST assay. CD4+ T cells were isolated after roughly nine days of culture. The sequences come from CD4+ T cells from PBMCs cultured with HCoV-229E spike peptides, collected before COVID-19 vaccination. These receptors originate from a human donor who received a COVID-19 vaccine.

This clone was counted once. The V gene is TRBV24-1, the J gene TRBJ1-2; TRBD1 matches 7 bases. From germline, CDR1 is KGHDR and CDR2 SFDVKD. This CDR3 contains 12 residues. V shed 4 bases, J shed 5 bases, and the junction held 0 bases outside the gene matches. CDR3 in amino acids: CATSETGYGYTF. DNA for the CDR3: TGTGCCACCAGTGAGACAGGGTATGGCTACACCTTC.

The chain carries TRBV5-5 and TRBJ2-7; D might be TRBD1 (6 bases). Per the germline V gene, CDR1 is SGHKS and CDR2 is YYEKEE (reference sequence). V shed 4 bases and J shed 5 bases, with 19 bases lying between them. This CDR3 has 15 residues. The CDR3 DNA follows: TGTGCCAGCAGCCCCCGGACAGCAAATAGCCACGAGCAGTACTTC. It encodes CASSPRTANSHEQYF.

The CDR3 reads CASSLPGTRQGEQFF. In nucleotides, the CDR3 is TGTGCCAGCAGCTTACCCGGGACTAGGCAGGGTGAGCAGTTCTTC. The chain links TRBV7-9 to TRBJ2-1; 8 nucleotides agree with TRBD2. Trimming took 2 bases from V and 9 from J; bases not matched to a gene: 9. The CDR3 is 15 amino acids. Per the germline V gene, CDR1 is SEHNR and CDR2 is FQNEAQ (reference sequence).

This clone has only a few counts. This chain connects TRBV6-1 to TRBJ1-1; D ambiguous. The V gene lost 1 base and the J gene lost 0 bases, with 9 bases spanning the gap. The germline V gene encodes CDR1 MNHNS and CDR2 SASEGT. CDR3 length: 15 residues. CDR3 DNA sequence: TGTGCCAGCAGTGAAGGTCGGACGATGAACACTGAAGCTTTCTTT. Residues: CASSEGRTMNTEAFF.

In this sample, this clone turned up once. The rearrangement uses TRBV19 and TRBJ1-5; tentatively, D is TRBD1 (5 bases). This CDR3 spans 15 amino acids. V dropped 4 bases and J dropped 4 bases, with 14 bases sitting between them. Germline CDR1 is LNHDA and CDR2 is SQIVND (reference sequence). The CDR3 spells CASSTIFGGNQPQHF. In nucleotides, the CDR3 is TGTGCCAGTAGTACCATTTTCGGGGGGAATCAGCCCCAGCATTTT.

The gene calls are TRBV18 and TRBJ2-3, with 9 bases identical to TRBD1. Germline CDR1 and CDR2: KGHSH and LQKENI. The J segment lost 3 bases and the V segment lost 3 bases, leaving 1 base of the junction unmatched. The CDR3 has 14 amino acids. CDR3 sequence (DNA): TGTGCCAGCTCACCCGGGACAGGGACAGATACGCAGTATTTT. This sequence encodes CASSPGTGTDTQYF.

The chain is built from TRBV6-2 or TRBV6-3 and TRBJ2-7, with a possible D match to TRBD2 (5 bases). V shed 2 bases and J shed 3 bases, with 5 bases lying between them. CDR1 is MNHEY and CDR2 is SVGEGT in the germline V gene. CDR3 length equals 12 residues. CDR3 region: CASSYRGYEQYF. The CDR3 DNA reads TGTGCCAGCAGTTACCGGGGCTACGAGCAGTACTTC.

This chain joins TRBV7-2 and TRBJ2-3, with no clear D. Germline values: CDR1 SGHTA, CDR2 FQGNSA. CDR3 length: 15 amino acids. V lost 2 bases and J 0 bases, leaving 9 bases between the germline ends. The CDR3 region is CASSLLGSSTDTQYF. For the CDR3, the DNA is TGTGCCAGCAGCTTACTCGGCTCTAGCACAGATACGCAGTATTTT.

This clone has a single count. The chain employs TRBV7-2 and TRBJ1-2; 9 nucleotides match TRBD1. With V trimmed by 6 bases and J by 4 bases, 6 bases remained unmatched. Germline V gives CDR1 SGHTA, CDR2 FQGNSA. CDR3 length equals 14 residues. CDR3 residues: CASRRTGEGYGYTF. DNA for the CDR3: TGTGCCAGCAGGCGGACAGGGGAAGGCTATGGCTACACCTTC.

The rearrangement uses TRBV5-1 and TRBJ2-1; 12 nucleotides match TRBD2. The CDR3 loop spans 18 amino acids. The junction had 7 bases not matched to a gene; V was cut back by 1 base and J by 2 bases. Per the germline V gene, CDR1 is SGHRS and CDR2 is YFSETQ. As DNA, the CDR3 is TGCGCCAGCAGCTTGCCTAGCGGGGGGGCTGGAACCTACAATGAGCAGTTCTTC. Translation: CASSLPSGGAGTYNEQFF.

The V and J genes are TRBV5-6 and TRBJ2-1; the D is unclear. The germline CDR1 and CDR2 sequences are SGHDT and YYEEEE. V lost 1 base and J lost 6, with 8 bases in between. This CDR3 contains 13 residues. CDR3 nucleotides: TGTGCCAGCAGCTTGTCACTCCTCAATGAGCAGTTCTTC. It is translated as CASSLSLLNEQFF.

V is TRBV6-5 and J is TRBJ1-5, with a possible D match to TRBD1 (6 bases). V lost 9 bases, J lost 4 bases, and 19 bases lay in between. The CDR3 is 15 amino acids. In germline, CDR1 is MNHEY, CDR2 SVGAGI. CDR3 residues: CASAPRTDLNQPQHF. DNA of the CDR3: TGTGCCAGTGCCCCAAGGACAGACTTAAATCAGCCCCAGCATTTT.

The rearrangement uses TRBV15 and TRBJ2-4, with a possible D match to TRBD1 (5 bases). The CDR3 is 16 residues long. Germline values: CDR1 LNHNV, CDR2 YYDKDF (reference sequence). V dropped 1 base and J dropped 4 bases, with 14 bases sitting between them. The chain's CDR3 is CATSRGIAGPKNIQYF. The CDR3 region has the DNA TGTGCCACCAGCAGAGGGATCGCAGGGCCAAAAAACATTCAGTACTTC.

This clone was found a few times. The rearrangement uses TRBV27 and TRBJ2-2, with D tentatively TRBD2 (6 bases). Trimming took 2 bases from V and 4 from J, leaving 14 bases between them. This CDR3 is 16 amino acids long. CDR1 is MNHEY, CDR2 SMNVEV, per germline (reference sequence). The CDR3 protein is CASSLNSGGSTGELFF. The CDR3 DNA reads as TGTGCCAGCAGTTTAAACTCCGGGGGAAGCACCGGGGAGCTGTTTTTT.

The chain combines TRBV15 with TRBJ1-4; 9 positions match TRBD1. The germline CDR1 and CDR2 sequences are LNHNV and YYDKDF (reference sequence). Trimming at V came to 1 base and at J to 7 bases, leaving 4 bases not matched to a gene. This CDR3 is 15 amino acids long. This CDR3 reads CATSRGGQGGEKLFF. In nucleotides, the CDR3 is TGTGCCACCAGCAGAGGGGGACAGGGCGGTGAAAAACTGTTTTTT.

This clone was found a few times. The chain has TRBV5-4 and TRBJ1-5; tentatively, D is TRBD1 (6 bases). Trimming stripped 2 bases from V and 5 bases from J, with 17 bases between. Germline V gene data show CDR1 as SGHNT and CDR2 as YYREEE (reference sequence). CDR3 length: 16 amino acids. CDR3 coding DNA: TGTGCCAGCAGCTTCGCAGGATTGAGGGGGGATCAGCCCCAGCATTTT. Its translation is CASSFAGLRGDQPQHF.

This clone was seen a handful of times. The chain recombines TRBV5-4 with TRBJ2-5; 7 bases match TRBD2. Germline V gives CDR1 SGHNT, CDR2 YYREEE (reference sequence). V shed 2 bases, J shed 5 bases, and the junction held 6 bases outside the gene matches. This CDR3 is built from 14 residues. In nucleotides, the CDR3 is TGTGCCAGCAGCTTAGCGGGACCCCCGGAGACCCAGTACTTC. Translating gives CASSLAGPPETQYF.

The chain joins TRBV6-6 to TRBJ2-2; no firm D call. The CDR3 runs to 13 residues. CDR1 and CDR2 from the germline V gene are MNHNY and SVGAGI (reference sequence). The V and J ends lost 10 bases and 0 bases respectively, with 9 bases between them. CDR3 sequence (DNA): TGTGCCACCCGCGCTTCGAACACCGGGGAGCTGTTTTTT. It specifies CATRASNTGELFF.

This clone was observed a single time. DNA of the CDR3: TGTGCCAGTAGTCTTGACAGGACCAACAATCAGCCCCAGCATTTT. It codes for CASSLDRTNNQPQHF. The chain employs TRBV19 and TRBJ1-5; TRBD1 might be the D (6 bases). This CDR3 is built from 15 residues. Germline V gene data show CDR1 as LNHDA and CDR2 as SQIVND (reference sequence). V lost 5 bases and J lost 3, with 14 bases in between.

The CDR3: CASSAGGRTAYEQYF. CDR3 bases: TGTGCCAGCAGCGCAGGGGGGAGAACAGCCTACGAGCAGTACTTC. The gene calls are TRBV7-9 and TRBJ2-7, with D perhaps matching TRBD1 (7 bases). V dropped 5 bases and J dropped 2 bases, with 16 bases sitting between them. CDR1 SEHNR and CDR2 FQNEAQ come from the germline V gene (reference sequence). The CDR3 runs 15 residues.

The chain carries TRBV6-5 and TRBJ1-1, with D unclear. The CDR3 is 12 amino acids. CDR1 and CDR2 from the germline V gene are MNHEY and SVGAGI. V was pared by 5 bases and J by 6 bases, with 10 bases between. CDR3: CASSPRRAEAFF. CDR3 nucleotides: TGTGCCAGCAGTCCACGAAGGGCTGAAGCTTTCTTT.

Only one count was recorded for this clone. This sequence joins TRBV6-6 and TRBJ2-6, with 10 bases matching TRBD1. This CDR3 has 17 amino acids. V lost 5 bases and J lost 4; bases outside the gene matches: 8. Germline V gives CDR1 MNHNY, CDR2 SVGAGI (reference sequence). The CDR3 here is CASSHGQGVEGANVLTF. CDR3 coding DNA: TGTGCCAGCAGTCACGGACAGGGGGTAGAAGGGGCCAACGTCCTGACTTTC.

This clone is a singleton in its sample. The CDR3 loop reads CASRRGLAGGCLRRNEQFF. CDR3 DNA: TGTGCCAGCAGACGGGGACTAGCGGGAGGTTGCCTCCGGCGCAATGAGCAGTTCTTC. J is TRBJ2-1 and V is TRBV21-1; TRBD2, the table's D call, was not compared with the DNA. TRBV21-1 is a known pseudogene. This CDR3 is built from 19 residues.